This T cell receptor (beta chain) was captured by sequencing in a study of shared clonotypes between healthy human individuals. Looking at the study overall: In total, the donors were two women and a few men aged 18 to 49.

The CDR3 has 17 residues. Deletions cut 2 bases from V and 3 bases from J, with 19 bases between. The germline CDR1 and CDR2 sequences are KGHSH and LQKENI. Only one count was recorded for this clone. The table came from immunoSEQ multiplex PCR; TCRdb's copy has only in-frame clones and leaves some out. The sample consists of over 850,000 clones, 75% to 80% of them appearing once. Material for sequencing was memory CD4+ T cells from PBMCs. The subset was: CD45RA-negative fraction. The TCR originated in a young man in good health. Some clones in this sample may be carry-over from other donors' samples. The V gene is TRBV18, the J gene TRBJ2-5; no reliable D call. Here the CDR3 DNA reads TGTGCCAGCTCACCAGAGATGACCCGAGGAACTAAAGAGACCCAGTACTTC. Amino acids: CASSPEMTRGTKETQYF.